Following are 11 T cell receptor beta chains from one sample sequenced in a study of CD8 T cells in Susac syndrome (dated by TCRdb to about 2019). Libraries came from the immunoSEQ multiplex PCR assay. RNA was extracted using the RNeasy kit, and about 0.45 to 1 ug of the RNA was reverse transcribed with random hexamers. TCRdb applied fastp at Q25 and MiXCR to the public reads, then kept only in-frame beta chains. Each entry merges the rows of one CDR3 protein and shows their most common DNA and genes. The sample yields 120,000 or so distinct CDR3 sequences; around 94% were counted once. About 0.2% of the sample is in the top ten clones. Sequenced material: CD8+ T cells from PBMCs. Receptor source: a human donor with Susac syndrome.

As DNA, the CDR3 is TGTGCCAGCGCCCCGACAGGGGCTAGCAATCAGCCCCAGCATTTT. Protein: CASAPTGASNQPQHF. This chain connects TRBV27 to TRBJ1-5, with TRBD1 matching 8 bases. Germline values: CDR1 MNHEY, CDR2 SMNVEV (reference sequence). V lost 8 bases, J lost 0 bases, and 6 bases stayed unmatched. This CDR3 has 15 amino acids.

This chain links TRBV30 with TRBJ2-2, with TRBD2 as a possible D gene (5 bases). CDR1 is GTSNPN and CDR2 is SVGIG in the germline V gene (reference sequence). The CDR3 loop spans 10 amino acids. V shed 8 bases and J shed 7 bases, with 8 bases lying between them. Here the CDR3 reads CATGIGELFF. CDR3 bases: TGTGCCACGGGGATCGGGGAGCTGTTTTTT.

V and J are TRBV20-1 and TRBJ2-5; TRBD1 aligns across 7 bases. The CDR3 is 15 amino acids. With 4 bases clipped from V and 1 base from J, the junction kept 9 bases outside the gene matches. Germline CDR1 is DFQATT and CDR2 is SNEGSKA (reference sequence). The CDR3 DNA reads TGCAGTGCTAATGCCCTCACAGGGGCCCAAGAGACCCAGTACTTC. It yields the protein CSANALTGAQETQYF.

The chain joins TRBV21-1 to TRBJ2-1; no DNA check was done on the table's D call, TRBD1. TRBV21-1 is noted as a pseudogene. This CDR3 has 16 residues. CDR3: CASSQGEAASYNEQFF. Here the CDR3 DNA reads TGTGCCAGCAGTCAGGGGGAGGCGGCGTCCTACAATGAGCAGTTCTTC.

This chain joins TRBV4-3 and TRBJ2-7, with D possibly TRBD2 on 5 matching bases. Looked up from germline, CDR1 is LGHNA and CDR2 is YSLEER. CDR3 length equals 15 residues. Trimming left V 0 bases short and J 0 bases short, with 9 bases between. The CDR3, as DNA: TGCGCCAGCAGCCAAGATCCGGGATCCTCCTACGAGCAGTACTTC. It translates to CASSQDPGSSYEQYF.

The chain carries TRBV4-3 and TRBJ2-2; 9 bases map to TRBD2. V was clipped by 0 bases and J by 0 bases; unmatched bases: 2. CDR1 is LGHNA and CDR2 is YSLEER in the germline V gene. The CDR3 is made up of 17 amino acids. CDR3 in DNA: TGCGCCAGCAGCCAAGACGGACTAGCGACGAACACCGGGGAGCTGTTTTTT. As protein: CASSQDGLATNTGELFF.

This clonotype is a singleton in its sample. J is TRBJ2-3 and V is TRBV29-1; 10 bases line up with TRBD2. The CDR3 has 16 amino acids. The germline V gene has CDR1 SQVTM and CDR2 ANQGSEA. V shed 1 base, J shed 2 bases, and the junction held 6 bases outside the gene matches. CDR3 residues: CSVEGGTSDPTDTQYF. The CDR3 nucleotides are TGCAGCGTTGAAGGGGGGACTAGCGACCCCACAGATACGCAGTATTTT.

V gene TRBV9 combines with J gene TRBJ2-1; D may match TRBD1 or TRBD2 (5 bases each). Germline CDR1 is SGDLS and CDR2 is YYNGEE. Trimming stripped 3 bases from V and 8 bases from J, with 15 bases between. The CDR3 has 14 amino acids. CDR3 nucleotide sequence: TGTGCCAGCAGCGCGGCCTTCTGGGGACATGAGCAGTTCTTC. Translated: CASSAAFWGHEQFF.

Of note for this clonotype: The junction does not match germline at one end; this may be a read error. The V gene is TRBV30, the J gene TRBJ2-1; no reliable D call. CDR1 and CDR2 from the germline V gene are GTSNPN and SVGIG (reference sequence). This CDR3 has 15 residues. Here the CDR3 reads CAWSVGIANYNEHFF. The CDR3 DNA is TGTGCCTGGAGTGTAGGAATAGCTAATTACAATGAGCACTTCTTC.

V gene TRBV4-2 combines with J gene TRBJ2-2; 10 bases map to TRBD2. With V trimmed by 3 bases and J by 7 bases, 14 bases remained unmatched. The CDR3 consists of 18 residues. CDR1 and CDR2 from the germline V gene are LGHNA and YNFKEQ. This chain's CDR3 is CASSQFESGRAEVGELFF. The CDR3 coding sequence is TGTGCCAGCAGCCAGTTCGAAAGCGGGAGGGCCGAAGTCGGGGAGCTGTTTTTT.

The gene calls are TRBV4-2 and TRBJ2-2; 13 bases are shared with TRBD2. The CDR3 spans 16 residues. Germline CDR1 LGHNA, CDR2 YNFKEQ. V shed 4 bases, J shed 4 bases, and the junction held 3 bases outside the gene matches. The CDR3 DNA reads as TGTGCCAGCAGCCTACTAGCGGGGGGGCCCACCGGGGAGCTGTTTTTT. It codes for CASSLLAGGPTGELFF.